Given below is one T cell receptor beta chain in context. Only in-frame clones appear in the TCRdb table, and some are missing; sequencing was by immunoSEQ multiplex PCR. The sample shows tens of thousands of clones, around 83% of them seen only once. These data are taken from a study of blood T cell repertoires in COVID-19. CDR3 size: 16 residues. Germline CDR1 reads SGHNT; CDR2 reads YYREEE (reference sequence). After removal of 0 bases from V and 5 bases from J, the junction contained 4 bases not matched to a gene. Sequenced input: peripheral blood. The TCR was taken from a man older than 75 with acute or convalescent COVID-19. The V call is TRBV5-4, the J call TRBJ2-2, with TRBD1 matching 10 bases. CDR3 amino acids: CASSLGGGQGTGELFF. In DNA, the CDR3 is TGTGCCAGCAGCTTGGGTGGGGGACAGGGGACCGGGGAGCTGTTTTTT.